This TCR beta chain was documented in a study of blood T cell repertoires in COVID-19. This CDR3 contains 15 residues. The germline V and J ends were trimmed by 6 bases and 3 bases, with 17 bases remaining between them. CDR1 and CDR2 from the germline V gene are SNHLY and FYNNEI. Some clones are missing from TCRdb's copy, which holds only in-frame ones; the method was immunoSEQ multiplex PCR. The repertoire holds 30,000 to 35,000 clones, with 78% as singletons. This receptor was taken from a woman aged 60-75 years with acute or convalescent COVID-19. The rearrangement joins TRBV2 to TRBJ2-5, with a weak D call TRBD2 (6 bases). Material: peripheral blood. The CDR3 DNA sequence: TGTGCCAGCAGACTTCCTAGCGTATGGGAAGAGACCCAGTACTTC. Amino acid sequence: CASRLPSVWEETQYF.